This T cell receptor (beta chain) was sequenced during a study of response to subunit inactivated influenza vaccine. V shed 0 bases and J shed 9 bases, with 12 bases lying between them. Germline CDR1 reads LGHNA; CDR2 reads YSLEER. This CDR3 has 15 residues. This clonotype was detected only a few times. What it recognizes is unknown. TCRdb re-derived calls from the RT-PCR reads in MiXCR, one entry per CDR3 protein. This table has 800,000 or so distinct CDR3 sequences, roughly 20% appearing once. General study results and limits: Authors suggested that a seasonal influenza vaccination recruits few new T cells each time.

The source was PBMCs from blood, collected approximately 5 days after vaccination. This sequence originates from a man aged 50 or older who received an inactivated influenza vaccine. J is TRBJ1-6 and V is TRBV4-3, with a weak D call TRBD1 (5 bases). The CDR3 loop reads CASSQDQGRGSPLHF. The CDR3 DNA follows: TGCGCCAGCAGCCAAGATCAGGGAAGGGGTTCACCCCTCCACTTT.